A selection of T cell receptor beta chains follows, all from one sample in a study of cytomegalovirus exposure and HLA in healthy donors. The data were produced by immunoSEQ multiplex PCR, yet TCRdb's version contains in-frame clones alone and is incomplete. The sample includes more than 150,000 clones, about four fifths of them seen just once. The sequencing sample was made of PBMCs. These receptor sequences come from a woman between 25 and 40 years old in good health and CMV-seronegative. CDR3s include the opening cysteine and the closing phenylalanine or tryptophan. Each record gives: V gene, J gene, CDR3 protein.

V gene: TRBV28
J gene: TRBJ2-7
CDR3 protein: CASSLLISGFHSYEQYF

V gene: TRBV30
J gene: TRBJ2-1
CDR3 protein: CAWSHWTSGGMDEQFF

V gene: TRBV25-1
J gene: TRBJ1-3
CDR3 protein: CASSEYFGGQHGNTIYF

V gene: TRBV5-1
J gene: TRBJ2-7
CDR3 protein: CASSFRGDDYEQYF

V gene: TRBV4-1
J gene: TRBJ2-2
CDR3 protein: CASSQSDAAGETGELFF

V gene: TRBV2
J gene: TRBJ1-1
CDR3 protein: CASKSRGLETEAFF

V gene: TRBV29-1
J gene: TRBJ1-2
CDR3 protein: CSVEGDRGFGYTF

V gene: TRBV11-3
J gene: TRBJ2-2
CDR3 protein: CASSGPAGLDTGELFF

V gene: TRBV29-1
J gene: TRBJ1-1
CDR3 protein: CSVEVRTGTGEAFF

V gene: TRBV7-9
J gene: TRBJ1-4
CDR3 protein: CASSLGDRGGEKLFF

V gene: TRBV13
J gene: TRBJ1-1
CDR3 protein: CASSLGGAGFRFPEAFF

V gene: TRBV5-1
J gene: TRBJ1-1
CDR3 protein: CASSDQEGTEAFF

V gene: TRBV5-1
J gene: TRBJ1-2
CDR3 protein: CASSLVGGGYGYTF

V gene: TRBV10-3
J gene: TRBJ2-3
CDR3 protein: CAISEGLAGVTDTQYF

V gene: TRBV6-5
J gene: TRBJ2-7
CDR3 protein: CASRTYAGATYEQYF

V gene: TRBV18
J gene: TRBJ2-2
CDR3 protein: CASSPRLRTGEIGELFF

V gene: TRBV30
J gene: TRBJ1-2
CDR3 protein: CAWSDRTSHGYTF

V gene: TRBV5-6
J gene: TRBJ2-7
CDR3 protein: CASKPGVTGYEQYF

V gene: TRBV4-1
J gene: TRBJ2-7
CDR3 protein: CASSQVPPQGGEQYF

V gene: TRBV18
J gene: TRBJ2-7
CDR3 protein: CASSPRTGDEQYF

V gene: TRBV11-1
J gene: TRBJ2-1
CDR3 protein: CASSSGQGTGNEQFF

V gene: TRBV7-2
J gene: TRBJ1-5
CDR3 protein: CASSPGQGWDSNQPQHF

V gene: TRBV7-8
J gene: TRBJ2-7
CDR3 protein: CASSASGTSYEQYF

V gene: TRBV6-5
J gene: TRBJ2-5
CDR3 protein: CASSSKGQGYGEQYF

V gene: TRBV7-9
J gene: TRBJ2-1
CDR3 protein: CASSLGRRQGFNEQFF

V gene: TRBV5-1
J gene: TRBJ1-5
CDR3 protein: CASSLVAGGAHQPQHF

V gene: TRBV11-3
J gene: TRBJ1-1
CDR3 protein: CASSQLLNTEAFF

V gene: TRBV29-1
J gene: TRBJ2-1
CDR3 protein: CSVAESSGGYNEQFF

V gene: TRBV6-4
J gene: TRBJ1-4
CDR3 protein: CASSSGSGGTNEKLFF

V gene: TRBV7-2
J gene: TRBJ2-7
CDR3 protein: CASSTTSQVFYEQYF

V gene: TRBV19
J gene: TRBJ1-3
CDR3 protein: CASSIQGLVYSGNTIYF

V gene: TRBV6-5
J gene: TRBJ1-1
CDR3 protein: CASSHNRRDYTEAFF

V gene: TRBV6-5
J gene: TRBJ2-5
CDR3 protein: CASSYFGLAVETQYF

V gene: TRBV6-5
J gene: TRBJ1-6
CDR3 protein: CASSRDNVGSPLHF

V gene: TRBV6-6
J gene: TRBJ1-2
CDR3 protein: CASSPTQGFYGYTF

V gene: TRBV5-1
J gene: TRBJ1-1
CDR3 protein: CASSLDRANTEAFF

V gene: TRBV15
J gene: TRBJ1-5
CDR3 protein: CATSRGVGNQPQHF

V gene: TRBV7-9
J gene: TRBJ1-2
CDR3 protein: CASSGRTDPANYGYTF

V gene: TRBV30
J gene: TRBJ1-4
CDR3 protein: CAWSSRGWEKLFF

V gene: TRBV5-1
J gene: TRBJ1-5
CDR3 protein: CASSFSGEINQPQHF